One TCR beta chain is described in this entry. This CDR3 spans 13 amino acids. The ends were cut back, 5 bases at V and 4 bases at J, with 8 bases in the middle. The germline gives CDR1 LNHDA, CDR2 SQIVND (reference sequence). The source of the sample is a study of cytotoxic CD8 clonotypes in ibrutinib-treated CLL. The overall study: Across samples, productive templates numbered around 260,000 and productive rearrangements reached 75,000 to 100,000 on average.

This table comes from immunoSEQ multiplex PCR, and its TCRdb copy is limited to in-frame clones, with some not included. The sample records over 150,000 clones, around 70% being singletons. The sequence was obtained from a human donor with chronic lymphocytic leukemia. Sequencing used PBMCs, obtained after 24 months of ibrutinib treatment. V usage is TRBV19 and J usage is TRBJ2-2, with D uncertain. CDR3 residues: CASSGVSTGELFF. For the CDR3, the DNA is TGTGCCAGTAGTGGAGTATCCACCGGGGAGCTGTTTTTT.